The next 10 T cell receptor beta chains were all read from a single sample in a study of cytomegalovirus exposure and HLA in healthy donors listed by TCRdb under 2017. Receptor amplification or capture employed the immunoSEQ multiplex PCR assay. In its TCRdb copy, this immuneACCESS table keeps in-frame sequences only and misses some clones. Where compared with another copy, unresolved V genes explain less than half of these, and the others have no known cause. A total of some 110,000 clones appear in this sample, 88% of them only once. Together, the top ten hold 1.8% of the sample. Sequenced: PBMCs. The receptors were gathered from a woman in her late teens or twenties in good health and CMV-seropositive.

The chain joins TRBV6-5 to TRBJ1-2; D is unresolved. The CDR3 contains 14 residues. From germline, CDR1 is MNHEY and CDR2 SVGAGI. Trimming shortened V by 5 bases and J by 8 bases, and 18 bases separated the two germline ends. The CDR3 bases are TGTGCCAGCAGTCCGATGCCAGAGGGTCGGGGCTACACCTTC. It yields the protein CASSPMPEGRGYTF.

CDR3 bases: TGTGCCAGCAGCTTAACCCGCAGGGTAGGATTTTATGGCTACACCTTC. The encoded protein is CASSLTRRVGFYGYTF. The J gene is TRBJ1-2, the V gene TRBV7-3; D possibly corresponds to TRBD1 (5 bases). The germline V and J ends were trimmed by 0 bases and 5 bases, with 16 bases remaining between them. The CDR3 extends over 16 amino acids. The V gene's germline CDR1 is SGHTA and CDR2 FQGTGA.

The V and J genes are TRBV7-2 and TRBJ2-7; no reliable D call. CDR3 length: 16 amino acids. The V and J ends lost 1 base and 4 bases respectively, with 17 bases between them. The V gene's germline CDR1 is SGHTA and CDR2 FQGNSA. CDR3 loop: CASSLGGSLISYEQYV. Here the CDR3 DNA reads TGTGCCAGCAGCTTAGGAGGCAGCTTGATATCATACGAGCAGTACGTC.

The rearrangement uses TRBV4-3 and TRBJ1-3; D uncertain. Looked up from germline, CDR1 is LGHNA and CDR2 is YSLEER. The ends were cut back, 1 base at V and 0 bases at J, with 10 bases in the middle. The CDR3 loop spans 16 amino acids. This chain's CDR3 is CASSQVGSSSGNTIYF. Written as DNA, the CDR3 is TGCGCCAGCAGCCAAGTAGGTAGCAGCTCTGGAAACACCATATATTTT.

This clone was observed a handful of times. CDR3 bases: TGTGCCACCGACCGGGGGGGAAGTTCTAATCAGCCCCAGCATTTT. Translated: CATDRGGSSNQPQHF. This sequence joins TRBV19 and TRBJ1-5, with a possible D match to TRBD1 (5 bases). The CDR3 is made up of 15 amino acids. The V end lost 10 bases, the J end lost 4 bases, and 20 bases lay between the germline ends. CDR1 is LNHDA, CDR2 SQIVND, per germline (reference sequence).

The J gene is TRBJ1-5, the V gene TRBV10-3; tentatively, D is TRBD1 (5 bases). Germline lookup yields CDR1 ENHRY and CDR2 SYGVKD. The V and J ends lost 5 bases and 6 bases respectively, with 11 bases between them. This CDR3 spans 13 amino acids. The CDR3 DNA reads TGTGCCATCAGTCTAGGGGCCGGTCAGCCCCAGCATTTT. Its protein is CAISLGAGQPQHF.

In DNA, the CDR3 is TGTGCCAGCAGCCCTCCTCCGAGACAGGGCGGCGAGCAGTACTTC. It codes for CASSPPPRQGGEQYF. This chain uses TRBV7-9 with TRBJ2-7; TRBD1 agrees at 7 bases. J was trimmed by 6 bases and V by 5 bases; bases with no gene match: 13. The CDR3 is 15 residues long. Germline V gene data show CDR1 as SEHNR and CDR2 as FQNEAQ (reference sequence).

This clone appeared once. V usage is TRBV7-9 and J usage is TRBJ1-1; D remains unclear. There are 14 residues in the CDR3. Germline CDR1 reads SEHNR; CDR2 reads FQNEAQ (reference sequence). Deletions cut 5 bases from V and 1 base from J, with 11 bases between. In DNA, the CDR3 is TGTGCCAGCAGCCCCTCGGGTCGGAACACTGAAGCTTTCTTT. Encoded protein: CASSPSGRNTEAFF.

V gene TRBV5-1 combines with J gene TRBJ1-4, with TRBD1 matching 9 bases. Germline lookup yields CDR1 SGHRS and CDR2 YFSETQ. V lost 0 bases and J lost 3; bases outside the gene matches: 0. The CDR3 contains 15 residues. The CDR3 DNA is TGCGCCAGCAGCTTGGGACAGGGGGCTAATGAAAAACTGTTTTTT. It encodes CASSLGQGANEKLFF.

In this sample, this clone turned up once. V is TRBV10-1 and J is TRBJ1-5; weak D call: TRBD1 (6 bases). The CDR3 covers 16 residues. The germline V gene has CDR1 WNHNN and CDR2 SYGVQD (reference sequence). With 11 bases removed from V and 0 bases from J, the gap between germline ends came to 20 bases. In DNA form, the CDR3 reads TGCGCCGCCCCCCCATGGGGGCTACATAGCAATCAGCCCCAGCATTTT. Translating gives CAAPPWGLHSNQPQHF.